This T cell receptor (beta chain) was profiled in a study of T-cell reconstitution after alpha-beta-depleted transplantation in children. Study results and caveats: Once a year had passed after transplant, T-cell counts and diversity came mostly from newly produced T cells.

Preparation of the TCRbeta library used unique molecular identifiers. TCRdb ran MiXCR on the PCR reads and lists one entry per CDR3 protein. The sample includes 900,000 or so distinct CDR3 sequences, approximately 15% of them seen just once. Trimming took 6 bases from V and 6 from J, leaving 17 bases between them. This CDR3 has 15 amino acids. Germline loops: CDR1 MGHDK, CDR2 SYGVNS. A remark on this clonotype: What it binds is not known.

This chain uses TRBV25-1 with TRBJ2-2, with D tentatively TRBD1 (6 bases). The TCR comes from a male patient under 18 who had a stem cell transplant for acute lymphoblastic leukemia, so the T cells may come from the graft donor. This specimen consisted of PBMCs, mostly from graft donor cells, obtained 360 days after TCRalphabeta/CD19-depleted stem cell transplant. The CDR3 DNA follows: TGTGCCAGCAGCCGACAGGAAGTGAGGGCCGGGGAGCTGTTTTTT. It yields the protein CASSRQEVRAGELFF.